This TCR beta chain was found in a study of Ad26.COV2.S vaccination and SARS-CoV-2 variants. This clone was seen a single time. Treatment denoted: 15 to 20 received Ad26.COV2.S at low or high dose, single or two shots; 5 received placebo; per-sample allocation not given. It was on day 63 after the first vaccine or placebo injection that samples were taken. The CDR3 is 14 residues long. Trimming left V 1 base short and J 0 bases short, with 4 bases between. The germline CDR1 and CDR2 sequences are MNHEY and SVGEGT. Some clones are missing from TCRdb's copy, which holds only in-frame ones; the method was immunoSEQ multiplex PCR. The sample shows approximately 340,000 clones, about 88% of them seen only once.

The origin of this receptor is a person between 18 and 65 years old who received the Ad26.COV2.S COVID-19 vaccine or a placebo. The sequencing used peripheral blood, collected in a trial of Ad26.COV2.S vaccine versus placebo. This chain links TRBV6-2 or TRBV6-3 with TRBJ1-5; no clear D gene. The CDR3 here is CASSYYNSNQPQHF. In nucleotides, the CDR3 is TGTGCCAGCAGTTACTACAATAGCAATCAGCCCCAGCATTTT.